These 3 T cell receptor beta chains were sequenced from one sample in a study of T cell responses to AZD1222 COVID-19 vaccine. Libraries were prepared by immunoSEQ multiplex PCR; TCRdb keeps only in-frame clonotypes and omits some of them. The table lists tens of thousands of clones, more than 75% of them singletons. The specimen was peripheral blood, collected on day 0 of MenACWY control vaccination. The receptors derive from an adult in good health.

This sequence joins TRBV10-2 and TRBJ1-1; D remains unclear. CDR1 WSHSY and CDR2 SAAADI come from the germline V gene. The CDR3 consists of 11 residues. V dropped 3 bases and J dropped 4 bases, with 3 bases sitting between them. In nucleotides, the CDR3 is TGCGCCAGCAGTGACTCCACTGAAGCTTTCTTT. It encodes CASSDSTEAFF.

The genes are TRBV7-3 and TRBJ1-5, with a possible D match to TRBD1 (5 bases). The V gene lost 1 base and the J gene lost 7 bases, with 8 bases spanning the gap. Germline values: CDR1 SGHTA, CDR2 FQGTGA. The CDR3 runs 13 residues. The CDR3 region is CASSLNEGQPQHF. The CDR3 DNA reads as TGTGCCAGCAGCTTAAACGAGGGGCAGCCCCAGCATTTT.

This sequence joins TRBV3-1 (or the pseudogene TRBV3-2) and TRBJ2-3; 8 nucleotides match TRBD2. V shed 5 bases and J 0 bases; nucleotides not matched to a gene: 4. This CDR3 spans 15 amino acids. Germline-derived CDR1 and CDR2 are LGHDT and YNNKEL (reference sequence). The CDR3 DNA follows: TGTGCCAGCAGCTTGAGCGGGGGTAGCACAGATACGCAGTATTTT. Its protein product is CASSLSGGSTDTQYF.